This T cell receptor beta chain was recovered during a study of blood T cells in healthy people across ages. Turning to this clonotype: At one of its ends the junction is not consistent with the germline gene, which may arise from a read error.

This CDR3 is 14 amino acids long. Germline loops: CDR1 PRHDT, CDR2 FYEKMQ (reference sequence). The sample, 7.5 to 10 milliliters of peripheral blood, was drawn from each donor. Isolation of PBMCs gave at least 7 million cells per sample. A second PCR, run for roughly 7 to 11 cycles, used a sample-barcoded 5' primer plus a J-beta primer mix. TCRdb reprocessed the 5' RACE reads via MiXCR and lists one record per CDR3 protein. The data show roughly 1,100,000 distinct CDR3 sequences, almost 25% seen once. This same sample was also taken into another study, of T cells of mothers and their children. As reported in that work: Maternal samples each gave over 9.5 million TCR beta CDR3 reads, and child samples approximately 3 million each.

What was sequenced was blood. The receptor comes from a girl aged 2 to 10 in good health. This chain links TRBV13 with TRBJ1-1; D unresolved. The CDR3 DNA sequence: TGCGCCAGCACCAAAAGAGACTCCCCTGAGGGAGCTTTCTTT. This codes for CASTKRDSPEGAFF. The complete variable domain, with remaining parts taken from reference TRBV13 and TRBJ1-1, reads AAGVIQSPRHLIKEKRETATLKCYPIPRHDTVYWYQQGPGQDPQFLISFYEKMQSDKGSIPDRFSAQQFSDYHSELNMSSLELGDSALYFCASTKRDSPEGAFFGQGTRLTVV.